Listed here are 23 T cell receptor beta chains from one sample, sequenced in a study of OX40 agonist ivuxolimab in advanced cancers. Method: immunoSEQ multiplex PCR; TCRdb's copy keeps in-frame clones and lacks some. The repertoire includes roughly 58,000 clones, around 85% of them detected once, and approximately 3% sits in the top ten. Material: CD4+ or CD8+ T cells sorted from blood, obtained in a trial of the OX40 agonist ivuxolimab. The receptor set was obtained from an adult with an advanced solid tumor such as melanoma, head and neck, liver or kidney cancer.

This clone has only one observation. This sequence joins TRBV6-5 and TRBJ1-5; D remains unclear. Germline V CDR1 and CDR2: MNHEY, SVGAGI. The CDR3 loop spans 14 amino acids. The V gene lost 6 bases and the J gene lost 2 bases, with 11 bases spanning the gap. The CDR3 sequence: CASSRREGNQPQHF. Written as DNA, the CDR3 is TGTGCCAGCAGCCGTCGGGAGGGCAATCAGCCCCAGCATTTT.

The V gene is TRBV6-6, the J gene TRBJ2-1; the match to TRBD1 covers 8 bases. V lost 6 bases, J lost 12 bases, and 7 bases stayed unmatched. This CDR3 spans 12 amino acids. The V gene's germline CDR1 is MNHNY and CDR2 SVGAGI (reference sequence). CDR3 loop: CASRNRGWGQFF. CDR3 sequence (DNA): TGTGCCAGCAGAAACAGGGGGTGGGGGCAGTTCTTC.

CDR3 in amino acids: CASTSKGVRVGNQPQHF. The CDR3 DNA reads TGTGCCAGCACCTCAAAAGGGGTAAGGGTTGGCAATCAGCCCCAGCATTTT. This chain uses TRBV21-1 with TRBJ1-5; the DNA was not used to check the table's D call, TRBD1. TRBV21-1 is a pseudogene. There are 17 residues in the CDR3.

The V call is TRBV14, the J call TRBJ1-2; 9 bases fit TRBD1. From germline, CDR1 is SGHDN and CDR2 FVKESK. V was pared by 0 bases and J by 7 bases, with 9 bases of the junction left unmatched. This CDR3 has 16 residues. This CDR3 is CASSQDLDRGVRGYTF. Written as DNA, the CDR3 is TGTGCCAGCAGCCAAGATTTGGACAGGGGCGTGCGTGGCTACACCTTC.

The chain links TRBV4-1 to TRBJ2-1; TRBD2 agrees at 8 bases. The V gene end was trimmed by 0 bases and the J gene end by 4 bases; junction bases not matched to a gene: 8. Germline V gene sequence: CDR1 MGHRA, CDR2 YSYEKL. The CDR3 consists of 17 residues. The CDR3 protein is CASSQDPGTSLYNEQFF. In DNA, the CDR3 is TGCGCCAGCAGCCAAGACCCCGGGACTAGTCTTTACAATGAGCAGTTCTTC.

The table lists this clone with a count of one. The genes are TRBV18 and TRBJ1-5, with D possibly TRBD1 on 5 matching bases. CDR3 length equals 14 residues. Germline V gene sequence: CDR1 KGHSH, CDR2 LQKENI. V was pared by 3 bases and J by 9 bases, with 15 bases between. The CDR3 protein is CASSPTGLEGPQHF. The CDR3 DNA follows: TGTGCCAGCTCACCGACGGGACTCGAGGGGCCCCAGCATTTT.

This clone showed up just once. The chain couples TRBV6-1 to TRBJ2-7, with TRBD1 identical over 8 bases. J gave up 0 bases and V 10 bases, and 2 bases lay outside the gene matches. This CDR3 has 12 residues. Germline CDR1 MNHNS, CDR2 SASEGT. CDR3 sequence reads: CATDRGSYEQYF. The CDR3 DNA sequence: TGTGCCACAGACAGGGGCTCCTACGAGCAGTACTTC.

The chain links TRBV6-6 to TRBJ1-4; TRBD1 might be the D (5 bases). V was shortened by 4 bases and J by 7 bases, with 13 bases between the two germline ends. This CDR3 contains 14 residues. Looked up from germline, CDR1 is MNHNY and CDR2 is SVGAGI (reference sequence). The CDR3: CASSSGSRGEKLFF. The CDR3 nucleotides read TGTGCCAGCAGTTCTGGTAGTAGGGGTGAAAAACTGTTTTTT.

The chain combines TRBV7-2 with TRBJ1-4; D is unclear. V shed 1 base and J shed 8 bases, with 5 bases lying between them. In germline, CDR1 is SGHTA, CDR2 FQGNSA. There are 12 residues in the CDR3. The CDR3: CASSLGREKLFF. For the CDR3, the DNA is TGTGCCAGCAGCTTAGGCCGGGAAAAACTGTTTTTT.

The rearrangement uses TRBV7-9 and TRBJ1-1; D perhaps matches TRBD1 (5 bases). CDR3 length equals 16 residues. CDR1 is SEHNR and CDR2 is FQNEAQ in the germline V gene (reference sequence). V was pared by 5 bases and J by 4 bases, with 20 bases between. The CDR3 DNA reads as TGTGCCAGCAGCCACACAGGATTAGGAAGGAGCACTGAAGCTTTCTTT. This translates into CASSHTGLGRSTEAFF.

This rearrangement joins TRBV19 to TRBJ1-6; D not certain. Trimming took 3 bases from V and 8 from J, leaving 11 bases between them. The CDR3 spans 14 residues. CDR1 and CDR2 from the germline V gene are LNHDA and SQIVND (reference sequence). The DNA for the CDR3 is TGTGCCAGTAGTATCTCCGGGGATTATTCACCCCTCCACTTT. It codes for CASSISGDYSPLHF.

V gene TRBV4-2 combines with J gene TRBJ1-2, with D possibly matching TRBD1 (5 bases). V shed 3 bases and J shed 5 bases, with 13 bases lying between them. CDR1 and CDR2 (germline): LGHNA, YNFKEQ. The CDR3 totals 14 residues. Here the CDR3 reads CASSQWGGSYGYTF. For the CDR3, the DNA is TGTGCCAGCAGCCAGTGGGGGGGGAGTTATGGCTACACCTTC.

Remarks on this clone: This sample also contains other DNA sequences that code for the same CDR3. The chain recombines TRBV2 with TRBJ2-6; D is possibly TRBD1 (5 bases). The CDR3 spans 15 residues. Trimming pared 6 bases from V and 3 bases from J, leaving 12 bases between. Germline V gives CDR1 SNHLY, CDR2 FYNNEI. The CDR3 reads CASRPGRDGANVLTF. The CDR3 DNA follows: TGTGCCAGCAGGCCCGGCAGGGATGGGGCCAACGTCCTGACTTTC. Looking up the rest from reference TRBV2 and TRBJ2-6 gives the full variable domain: EPEVTQTPSHQVTQMGQEVILRCVPISNHLYFYWYRQILGQKVEFLVSFYNNEISEKSEIFDDQFSVERPDGSNFTLKIRSTKLEDSAMYFCASRPGRDGANVLTFGAGSRLTVL.

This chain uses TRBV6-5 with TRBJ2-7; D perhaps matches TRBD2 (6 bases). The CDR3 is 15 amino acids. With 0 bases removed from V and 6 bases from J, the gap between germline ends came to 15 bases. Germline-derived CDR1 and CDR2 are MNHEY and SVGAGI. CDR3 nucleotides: TGTGCCAGCAGTTACTCGCAGCGGGTGTTTGTCGAGCAGTACTTC. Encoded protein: CASSYSQRVFVEQYF.

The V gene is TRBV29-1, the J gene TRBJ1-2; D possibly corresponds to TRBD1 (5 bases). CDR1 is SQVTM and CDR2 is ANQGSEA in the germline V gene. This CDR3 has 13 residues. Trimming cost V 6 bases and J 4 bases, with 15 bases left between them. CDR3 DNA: TGCAGCGTCCCTAGGGGAAGGAGCTATGGCTACACCTTC. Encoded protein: CSVPRGRSYGYTF.

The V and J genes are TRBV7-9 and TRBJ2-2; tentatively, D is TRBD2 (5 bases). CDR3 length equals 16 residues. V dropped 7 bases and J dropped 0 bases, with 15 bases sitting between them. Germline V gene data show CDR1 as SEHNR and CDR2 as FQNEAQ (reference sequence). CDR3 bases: TGTGCCAGCACCAAAGAACGGGAACCGAACACCGGGGAGCTGTTTTTT. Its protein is CASTKEREPNTGELFF.

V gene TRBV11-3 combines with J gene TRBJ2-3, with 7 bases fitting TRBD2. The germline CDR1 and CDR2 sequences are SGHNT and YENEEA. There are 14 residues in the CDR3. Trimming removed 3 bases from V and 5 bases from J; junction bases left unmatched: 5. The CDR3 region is CASSLRGSGDTQYF. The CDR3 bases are TGTGCCAGCAGCTTGCGCGGGAGTGGAGATACGCAGTATTTT.

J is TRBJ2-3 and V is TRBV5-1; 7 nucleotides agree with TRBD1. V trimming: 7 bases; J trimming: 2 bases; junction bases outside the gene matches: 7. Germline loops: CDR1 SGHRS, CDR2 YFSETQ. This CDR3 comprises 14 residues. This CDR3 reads CASGLGQTTDTQYF. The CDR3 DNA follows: TGCGCCAGCGGCCTGGGACAGACCACAGATACGCAGTATTTT.

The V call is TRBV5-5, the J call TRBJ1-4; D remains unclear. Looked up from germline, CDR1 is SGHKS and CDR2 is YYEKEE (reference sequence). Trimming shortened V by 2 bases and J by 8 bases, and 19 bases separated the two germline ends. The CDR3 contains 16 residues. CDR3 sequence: CASSFSSRPSGEKLFF. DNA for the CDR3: TGTGCCAGCAGCTTCTCCTCGCGGCCTTCGGGGGAAAAACTGTTTTTT.

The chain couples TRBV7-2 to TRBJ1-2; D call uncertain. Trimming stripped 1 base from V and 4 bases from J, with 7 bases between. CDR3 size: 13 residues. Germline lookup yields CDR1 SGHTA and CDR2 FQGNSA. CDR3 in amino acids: CASSLDRIYGYTF. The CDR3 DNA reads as TGTGCCAGCAGCTTAGACCGAATCTATGGCTACACCTTC. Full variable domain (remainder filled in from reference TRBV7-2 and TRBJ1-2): GAGVSQSPSNKVTEKGKDVELRCDPISGHTALYWYRQSLGQGLEFLIYFQGNSAPDKSGLPSDRFSAERTGGSVSTLTIQRTQQEDSAVYLCASSLDRIYGYTFGSGTRLTVV.

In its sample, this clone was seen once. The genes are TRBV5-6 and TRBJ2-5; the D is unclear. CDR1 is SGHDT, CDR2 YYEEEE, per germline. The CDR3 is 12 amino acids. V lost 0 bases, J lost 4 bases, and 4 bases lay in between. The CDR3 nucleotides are TGTGCCAGCAGCTTGGGGGCAGAGACCCAGTACTTC. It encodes CASSLGAETQYF.

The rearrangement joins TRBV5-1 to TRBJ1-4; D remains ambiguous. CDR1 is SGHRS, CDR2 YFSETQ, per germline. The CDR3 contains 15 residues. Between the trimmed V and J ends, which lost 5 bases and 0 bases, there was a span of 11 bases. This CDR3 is CASSGETATNEKLFF. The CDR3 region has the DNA TGCGCCAGCAGTGGGGAGACGGCAACTAATGAAAAACTGTTTTTT. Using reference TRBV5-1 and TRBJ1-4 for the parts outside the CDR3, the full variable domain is KAGVTQTPRYLIKTRGQQVTLSCSPISGHRSVSWYQQTPGQGLQFLFEYFSETQRNKGNFPGRFSGRQFSNSRSEMNVSTLELGDSALYLCASSGETATNEKLFFGSGTQLSVL.

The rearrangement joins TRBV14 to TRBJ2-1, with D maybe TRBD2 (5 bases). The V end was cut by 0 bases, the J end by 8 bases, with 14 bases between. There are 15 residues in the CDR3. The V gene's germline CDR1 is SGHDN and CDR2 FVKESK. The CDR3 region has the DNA TGTGCCAGCAGCCAAGAACTAGTAGTTTTTGATGAGCAGTTCTTC. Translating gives CASSQELVVFDEQFF.